The sequence of this T cell receptor beta chain was determined in a study of cytomegalovirus exposure and HLA in healthy donors. The PCR used 60 Vbeta and 13 Jbeta primers. Generated by immunoSEQ multiplex PCR, the TCRdb table keeps only in-frame clones and is missing some. Of about 190,000 clones listed, 83% are singletons. With 4 bases clipped from V and 4 bases from J, the junction kept 6 bases outside the gene matches. The CDR3 consists of 14 residues. Germline CDR1 reads SGDLS; CDR2 reads YYNGEE. Worth noting for this clone: What it recognizes is unknown.

Study findings and constraints: Presence/absence analyses rested on an assumption that sequencing depth was roughly uniform across donors. A further, later analysis showed that HLA-associated TCR beta chains (compared with equally common others) were more clonally expanded. Some V segments, including TRBV6-2 and TRBV6-3, were excluded as indistinguishable. In a later analysis, at a false discovery rate of 0.05, some 17,000 TCR beta sequences were associated with HLA alleles.

Sequenced material: PBMCs. This TCR was sampled from a man in his forties in good health and CMV-seropositive. The rearrangement uses TRBV9 and TRBJ2-5; the match to TRBD1 covers 8 bases. As DNA, the CDR3 is TGTGCCAGCAGCCCCCAGGGGGCGGGAGAGACCCAGTACTTC. As protein: CASSPQGAGETQYF.